The clone carrying this T cell receptor (beta chain) was seen ten or more times. The data are from a study of Graves' ophthalmopathy and Graves' hyperthyroidism. Per the germline V gene, CDR1 is SNHLY and CDR2 is FYNNEI. This CDR3 comprises 15 residues. V lost 6 bases to trimming and J lost 7 bases; unmatched junction nucleotides: 10. RNA transcripts were the template, and TCR beta CDR3 regions were amplified from them. The workflow started with a first-round RT-PCR run with HTBI primers and then moved on to a second-round multiplex PCR. MiXCR was run by TCRdb on the multiplex PCR reads, yielding one entry per CDR3 protein. The sample contains about 640,000 distinct CDR3 sequences, about two fifths of which appear only once. Donors with ophthalmopathy: moderate-to-severe activity, CAS ≥3, NOSPECS ≥4, duration under 3 months.

The TCR originated in an adult man with Graves' ophthalmopathy. Input material: peripheral blood. The chain uses TRBV2 and TRBJ2-5; 11 positions match TRBD2. The CDR3 sequence: CASRATSGVWGTQYF. The DNA for the CDR3 is TGTGCCAGCAGGGCGACTAGCGGGGTTTGGGGGACCCAGTACTTC.